The 26 T cell receptor beta chains below were found in one sample sequenced in a study of T cells in Graves' hyperthyroidism and ophthalmopathy. RNA transcripts served as the template for amplifying TCR beta CDR3 regions. Using the HTBI primer set, a first-round RT-PCR was run on the TCR CDR3. TCRdb passed the multiplex PCR reads through MiXCR, listing each CDR3 protein once. The repertoire has 200,000 to 250,000 distinct CDR3 sequences, about a sixth of them found once; the top ten carry roughly 55%. Sequencing used blood. Source of these receptors: a woman between 50 and 59 years old with Graves' hyperthyroidism.

V gene TRBV7-9 combines with J gene TRBJ1-3; D is undetermined. The V end was cut by 1 base, the J end by 4 bases, with 8 bases between. This CDR3 is 14 amino acids long. CDR1 and CDR2 (germline): SEHNR, FQNEAQ (reference sequence). CDR3 amino acids: CASSLGPMGNTIYF. CDR3 in DNA: TGTGCCAGCAGCTTAGGGCCGATGGGAAACACCATATATTTT.

This clonotype was recorded many times. V usage is TRBV18 and J usage is TRBJ2-3; D might be TRBD1 (6 bases). The CDR3 runs to 13 residues. With 4 bases removed from V and 5 bases from J, the gap between germline ends came to 10 bases. Germline CDR1 reads KGHSH; CDR2 reads LQKENI. CDR3 bases: TGTGCCAGCTCACACGACAGGCTAGATACGCAGTATTTT. Encoded protein: CASSHDRLDTQYF.

The chain employs TRBV12-3 or TRBV12-4 and TRBJ2-1, with D maybe TRBD2 (6 bases). V shed 2 bases and J shed 9 bases, with 14 bases lying between them. CDR3 size: 14 residues. The CDR3 coding sequence is TGTGCCAGCAGTTTAAGGCCGGGAGTGAGTGAGCAGTTCTTC. It is translated as CASSLRPGVSEQFF.

This clonotype was detected only a few times. This sequence joins TRBV15 and TRBJ2-3, with a tentative D call TRBD1 (5 bases). Germline V CDR1 and CDR2: LNHNV, YYDKDF (reference sequence). The ends were cut back, 3 bases at V and 7 bases at J, with 14 bases in the middle. This CDR3 has 14 amino acids. The chain's CDR3 is CATSSRQTFYTQYF. CDR3 nucleotide sequence: TGTGCCACCAGCAGCCGACAGACTTTTTATACGCAGTATTTT.

This clonotype was seen many times. The chain joins TRBV4-1 to TRBJ1-1; D uncertain. The V end lost 3 bases, the J end lost 0 bases, and 17 bases lay between the germline ends. The CDR3 has 17 amino acids. Per germline, CDR1 MGHRA and CDR2 YSYEKL. The chain's CDR3 is CASSHPGLKAMNTEAFF. In DNA form, the CDR3 reads TGCGCCAGCAGCCACCCGGGTCTAAAGGCCATGAACACTGAAGCTTTCTTT.

This clonotype was detected many times. V gene TRBV7-2 combines with J gene TRBJ2-7; no clear D. Looked up from germline, CDR1 is SGHTA and CDR2 is FQGNSA. This CDR3 has 15 amino acids. V lost 5 bases and J lost 5, with 19 bases in between. The DNA for the CDR3 is TGTGCCAGCAGCCTCTCTGCGGCCGGGCCCAACGAGCAGTACTTC. Residues: CASSLSAAGPNEQYF.

This clonotype showed up many times. V gene TRBV6-1 combines with J gene TRBJ2-3; TRBD2 agrees at 13 bases. The germline gives CDR1 MNHNS, CDR2 SASEGT. Trimming removed 5 bases from V and 4 bases from J; junction bases left unmatched: 9. This CDR3 contains 17 residues. The CDR3 protein is CASSPRTSGSRADTQYF. CDR3 DNA sequence: TGTGCCAGCAGTCCCAGGACTAGCGGGAGTAGGGCAGATACGCAGTATTTT.

This clonotype was detected many times. The gene calls are TRBV3-1 and TRBJ2-1; 8 bases fit TRBD2. The germline V gene has CDR1 LGHDT and CDR2 YNNKEL (reference sequence). The CDR3 is 14 amino acids. V lost 5 bases to trimming and J lost 6 bases; unmatched junction nucleotides: 6. The CDR3 loop reads CASSYPGLGNEQFF. The CDR3 nucleotides read TGTGCCAGCAGCTACCCGGGACTAGGCAATGAGCAGTTCTTC.

The rearrangement uses TRBV6-1 and TRBJ1-6, with D unresolved. Germline loops: CDR1 MNHNS, CDR2 SASEGT. The CDR3 length is 13 residues. The V and J ends lost 6 bases and 8 bases respectively, with 11 bases between them. The CDR3 sequence is CASSPALHSPLHF. The CDR3 DNA reads TGTGCCAGCAGCCCTGCCCTACATTCACCCCTCCACTTT.

The chain links TRBV6-2 or TRBV6-3 to TRBJ2-3, with 11 bases identical to TRBD2. V was clipped by 4 bases and J by 5 bases; unmatched bases: 14. Looked up from germline, CDR1 is MNHEY and CDR2 is SVGEGT. There are 18 residues in the CDR3. CDR3 DNA: TGTGCCAGCAGTTTCTTTTATCAGACTAGCGGGATCCTAGATACGCAGTATTTT. This translates into CASSFFYQTSGILDTQYF.

Note on this clonotype: One junction end disagrees with the germline gene, perhaps due to a read error. DNA of the CDR3: TGCAGTGCCAGAGGGAGCGAAAGACAGGGGGCGGCCAAAAACATTCAGTACTTC. The encoded protein is CSARGSERQGAAKNIQYF. The chain joins TRBV20-1 to TRBJ2-4, with TRBD1 matching over 10 bases. Germline V lookup: CDR1 DFQATT, CDR2 SNEGSKA (reference sequence). This CDR3 contains 18 residues.

This clonotype was observed at least ten times. The chain combines TRBV11-2 with TRBJ2-1; 7 bases fit TRBD1. Germline CDR1 is SGHAT and CDR2 is FQNNGV. The CDR3 has 15 amino acids. V lost 5 bases, J lost 0 bases, and 4 bases stayed unmatched. In nucleotides, the CDR3 is TGTGCCAGCAGCACAGGGGAGAGCTCCTACAATGAGCAGTTCTTC. It translates to CASSTGESSYNEQFF.

Many counts were recorded for this clonotype. J is TRBJ1-2 and V is TRBV27; D unclear. CDR1 MNHEY and CDR2 SMNVEV come from the germline V gene (reference sequence). Trimming cost V 6 bases and J 2 bases, with 19 bases left between them. CDR3 length equals 16 residues. DNA of the CDR3: TGTGCCAGCAGCCTACATCAGTCGACTCAAAACTATGGCTACACCTTC. As protein: CASSLHQSTQNYGYTF.

This clonotype was observed a few times. The rearrangement joins TRBV6-1 to TRBJ2-7; 8 positions agree with TRBD1. After removal of 3 bases from V and 3 bases from J, the junction contained 7 bases not matched to a gene. Germline CDR1 is MNHNS and CDR2 is SASEGT. CDR3 length equals 15 residues. The CDR3 protein is CASSDWGDRSYEQYF. The CDR3 nucleotides read TGTGCCAGCAGTGACTGGGGGGACAGGAGCTACGAGCAGTACTTC.

This clonotype was detected only a few times. This chain connects TRBV19 to TRBJ2-7, with 7 bases identical to TRBD1. The germline V gene has CDR1 LNHDA and CDR2 SQIVND (reference sequence). The CDR3 is 16 residues long. The ends lost 0 bases at V and 6 bases at J; junction bases unmatched: 11. The CDR3 coding sequence is TGTGCCAGTAGTATAGATATAGGGACAGCTGTCGTCGAGCAGTACTTC. Its protein product is CASSIDIGTAVVEQYF.

The chain carries TRBV7-3 and TRBJ2-2, with D hard to call. The germline CDR1 and CDR2 sequences are SGHTA and FQGTGA. V was cut by 5 bases and J by 10 bases, with 20 bases left in between. The CDR3 totals 15 residues. The CDR3 coding sequence is TGTGCCAGCAGCCCACAGTCTTGGTACTCGAAGGAGCTGTTTTTT. Protein sequence: CASSPQSWYSKELFF.

This clonotype was seen a few times. The chain links TRBV9 to TRBJ1-1; D not resolved. Germline loops: CDR1 SGDLS, CDR2 YYNGEE. The CDR3 is 17 amino acids. Trimming pared 0 bases from V and 4 bases from J, leaving 19 bases between. CDR3 sequence: CASSVGPAGSWGTEAFF. The CDR3, as DNA: TGTGCCAGCAGCGTAGGACCCGCAGGAAGCTGGGGCACTGAAGCTTTCTTT.

On this clonotype itself: A much larger clone differs by one base, so this may be a read error. The rearrangement links TRBV5-1 to TRBJ1-1; TRBD1 might be the D (6 bases). From germline, CDR1 is SGHRS and CDR2 YFSETQ. Trimming stripped 7 bases from V and 3 bases from J, with 16 bases between. The CDR3 is made up of 14 amino acids. The chain's CDR3 is CASGEIGQYTEAFF. In nucleotides, the CDR3 is TGCGCCAGCGGCGAAATCGGACAGTACACTGAAGCTTTCTTT.

This clonotype was detected ten times or more. J is TRBJ2-3 and V is TRBV3-1, with TRBD1 as a possible D gene (6 bases). This CDR3 has 14 residues. Germline V gene lookup returns CDR1 LGHDT and CDR2 YNNKEL (reference sequence). The V gene lost 3 bases and the J gene lost 2 bases, with 9 bases spanning the gap. CDR3 region: CASSQDSPTDTQYF. Written as DNA, the CDR3 is TGTGCCAGCAGCCAGGACAGCCCCACAGATACGCAGTATTTT.

The rearrangement joins TRBV20-1 to TRBJ2-7, with D unclear. The length of the CDR3 is 14 residues. Trimming removed 0 bases at V and 3 bases at J, with 12 bases between. The V gene's germline CDR1 is DFQATT and CDR2 SNEGSKA (reference sequence). CDR3 protein: CSARESWVNYEQYF. In DNA, the CDR3 is TGCAGTGCTAGAGAGTCATGGGTAAACTACGAGCAGTACTTC.

Worth noting for this clonotype: A read error is possible here, since a much larger clone lies one base away. The chain joins TRBV10-3 to TRBJ2-1; the D gene could be TRBD1 or TRBD2 (5 bases each). The CDR3 contains 13 residues. The V end was cut by 5 bases, the J end by 5 bases, with 10 bases between. Per the germline V gene, CDR1 is ENHRY and CDR2 is SYGVKD. The CDR3 reads CAISSKGHNEQFF. The DNA for the CDR3 is TGTGCCATCAGTTCAAAGGGACACAATGAGCAGTTCTTC.

This clonotype was observed a few times. The J gene is TRBJ1-5, the V gene TRBV9; the D gene is possibly TRBD1 (5 bases). CDR1 is SGDLS and CDR2 is YYNGEE in the germline V gene. This CDR3 is built from 14 residues. Trimming took 5 bases from V and 15 from J, leaving 24 bases between them. The CDR3 is CASSPTDEAGGWHF. DNA for the CDR3: TGTGCCAGCAGTCCGACAGACGAGGCGGGCGGGTGGCATTTT.

A few counts support this clonotype. The chain employs TRBV7-8 and TRBJ2-1; possibly TRBD1 for D (5 bases). From germline, CDR1 is SGHVS and CDR2 FQNEAQ. This CDR3 region has 13 residues. V was trimmed by 5 bases and J by 5 bases, leaving 10 bases between them. In DNA form, the CDR3 reads TGTGCCAGCAGCAACCGACAGAACAATGAGCAGTTCTTC. The encoded protein is CASSNRQNNEQFF.

This clonotype was counted ten times or more. The chain couples TRBV11-2 to TRBJ2-7; 9 nucleotides match TRBD1. V trimming: 2 bases; J trimming: 4 bases; junction bases outside the gene matches: 3. The CDR3 has 14 amino acids. In germline, CDR1 is SGHAT, CDR2 FQNNGV. The CDR3 spells CASSLTGQGYEQYF. CDR3 sequence (DNA): TGTGCCAGCAGCTTAACGGGACAGGGTTACGAGCAGTACTTC.

This clonotype was found once. This rearrangement joins TRBV11-3 to TRBJ1-1; no reliable D call. Germline CDR1 reads SGHNT; CDR2 reads YENEEA. CDR3 length: 15 amino acids. The V end was cut by 7 bases, the J end by 3 bases, with 18 bases between. The CDR3 here is CASKLAPGLDTEAFF. The CDR3 DNA is TGTGCCAGCAAGTTAGCTCCGGGGTTGGACACTGAAGCTTTCTTT. The variable domain in full, completed from reference TRBV11-3 and TRBJ1-1, reads EAGVVQSPRYKIIEKKQPVAFWCNPISGHNTLYWYLQNLGQGPELLIRYENEEAVDDSQLPKDRFSAERLKGVDSTLKIQPAELGDSAVYLCASKLAPGLDTEAFFGQGTRLTVV.

This clonotype was observed a few times. This chain links TRBV14 with TRBJ2-1; either TRBD1 or TRBD2 may supply D (6 bases each). The germline CDR1 and CDR2 sequences are SGHDN and FVKESK. V lost 2 bases, J lost 3 bases, and 23 bases lay in between. The CDR3 spans 19 residues. CDR3 DNA sequence: TGTGCCAGCAGCCAACCGGGACCGGGGGCCCTACTGTTCTACAATGAGCAGTTCTTC. This translates into CASSQPGPGALLFYNEQFF. The full variable domain, completed using reference TRBV14 and TRBJ2-1, is EAGVTQFPSHSVIEKGQTVTLRCDPISGHDNLYWYRRVMGKEIKFLLHFVKESKQDESGMPNNRFLAERTGGTYSTLKVQPAELEDSGVYFCASSQPGPGALLFYNEQFFGPGTRLTVL.